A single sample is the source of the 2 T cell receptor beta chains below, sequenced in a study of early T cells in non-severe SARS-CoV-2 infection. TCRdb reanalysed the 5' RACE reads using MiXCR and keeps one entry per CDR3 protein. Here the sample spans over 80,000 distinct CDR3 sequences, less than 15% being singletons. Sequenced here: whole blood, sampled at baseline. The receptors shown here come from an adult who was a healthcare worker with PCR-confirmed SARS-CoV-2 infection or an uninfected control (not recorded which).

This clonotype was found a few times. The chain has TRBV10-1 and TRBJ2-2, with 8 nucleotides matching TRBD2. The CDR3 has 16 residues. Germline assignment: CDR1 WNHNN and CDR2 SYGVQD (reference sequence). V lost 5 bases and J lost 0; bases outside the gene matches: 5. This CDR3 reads CASSPAGLANTGELFF. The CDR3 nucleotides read TGCGCCAGCAGTCCGGCGGGACTAGCGAACACCGGGGAGCTGTTTTTT.

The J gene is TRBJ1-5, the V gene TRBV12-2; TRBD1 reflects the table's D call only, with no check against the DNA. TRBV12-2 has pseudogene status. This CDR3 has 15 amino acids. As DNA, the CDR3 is TGTGCAAGTCGCTTTTACCACAGGGTCTTTCAGCCCCAGCATTTT. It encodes CASRFYHRVFQPQHF.